The T cell receptor (beta chain) described here comes from a study of T-cell reconstitution after alpha-beta-depleted transplantation in children. This clonotype turned up a few times. Its specificity is not known. Germline V gene data show CDR1 as LGHDT and CDR2 as YNNKEL (reference sequence). This CDR3 contains 15 residues. Trimming left V 0 bases short and J 3 bases short, with 9 bases between. The TCRbeta library was prepared with unique molecular identifiers. TCRdb analysed the PCR reads with MiXCR anew, one entry per CDR3 protein. This sample has hundreds of thousands of distinct CDR3 sequences; around 15% occur once, and the top ten carry approximately 28%. General study points: T-cell numbers and diversity, one year after transplant, stemmed largely from T cells that were newly produced. Alpha-beta T cells present about two months after transplant were reported to originate from several hundred expanded graft clones.

The chain uses TRBV3-1 and TRBJ2-1; D uncertain. This sequence was found in a boy younger than two who had a stem cell transplant for Wiskott-Aldrich syndrome, so the T cells may come from the graft donor. The specimen was PBMCs, mostly from graft donor cells, collected 360 days after TCRalphabeta/CD19-depleted stem cell transplant. In DNA form, the CDR3 reads TGTGCCAGCAGCCAAGATAGTACCCTCTACAATGAGCAGTTCTTC. It yields the protein CASSQDSTLYNEQFF.